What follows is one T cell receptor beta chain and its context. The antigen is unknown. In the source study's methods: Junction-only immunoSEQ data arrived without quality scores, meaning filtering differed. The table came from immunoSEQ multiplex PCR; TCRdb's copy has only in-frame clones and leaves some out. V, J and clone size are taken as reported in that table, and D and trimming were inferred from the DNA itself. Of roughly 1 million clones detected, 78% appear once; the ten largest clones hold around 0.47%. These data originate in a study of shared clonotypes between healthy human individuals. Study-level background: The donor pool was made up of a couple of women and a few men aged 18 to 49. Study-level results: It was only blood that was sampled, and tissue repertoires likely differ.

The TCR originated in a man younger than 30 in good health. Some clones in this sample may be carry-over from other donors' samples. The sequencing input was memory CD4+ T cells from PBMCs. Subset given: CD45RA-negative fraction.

CDR3 DNA sequence: TGTGCCAGCAGCTTAGGGCTTGGCAATCAGCCCCAGCATTTT. Its translation is CASSLGLGNQPQHF. V gene TRBV7-2 combines with J gene TRBJ1-5; unclear D gene. The germline gives CDR1 SGHTA, CDR2 FQGNSA. V was clipped by 1 base and J by 2 bases, with 6 bases between them. This CDR3 comprises 14 residues.